This TCR beta chain was documented in a study of blood T cell repertoires in COVID-19. Individuals aged 18 to 89 years were recruited from roughly 22 US areas. Assignment of participants to cohorts was predicated upon participant-reported clinical history. V gave up 2 bases and J gave up 0 bases; unmatched junction bases: 2. Germline V gene sequence: CDR1 MNHEY, CDR2 SVGAGI. The CDR3 length is 16 residues. Some clones are missing from TCRdb's copy, which holds only in-frame ones; the method was immunoSEQ multiplex PCR. The sample has roughly 300,000 clones; under 95% are singletons. Source material: PBMCs or T cells enriched from blood (not recorded which). The sequence was collected from a middle-aged woman with acute COVID-19. The genes are TRBV6-5 and TRBJ1-4; 8 bases align to TRBD1. The CDR3 DNA reads as TGTGCCAGCAGTTACCGACAGGGGACAACTAATGAAAAACTGTTTTTT. Protein: CASSYRQGTTNEKLFF.